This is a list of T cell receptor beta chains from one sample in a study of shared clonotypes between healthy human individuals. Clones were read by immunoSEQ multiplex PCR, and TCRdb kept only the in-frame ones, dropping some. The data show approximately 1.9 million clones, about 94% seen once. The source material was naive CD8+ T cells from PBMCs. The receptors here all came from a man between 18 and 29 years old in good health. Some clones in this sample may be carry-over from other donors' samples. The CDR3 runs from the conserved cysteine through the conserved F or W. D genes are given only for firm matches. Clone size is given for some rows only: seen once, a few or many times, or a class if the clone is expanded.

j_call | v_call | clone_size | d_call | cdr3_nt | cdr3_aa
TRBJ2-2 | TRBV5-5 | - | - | TGTGCCAGCAGCTTGGGAGTTACCGGGGAGCTGTTTTTT | CASSLGVTGELFF
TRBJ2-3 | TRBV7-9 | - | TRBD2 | TGTGCCAGCAGCTTATTCGGCGGACTAGCGGAGAGCACAGATACGCAGTATTTT | CASSLFGGLAESTDTQYF
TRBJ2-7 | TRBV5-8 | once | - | TGTGCCAGCAGCTTGGAAAGGACGGGGAGTTTTAACCACGAGCAGTACTTC | CASSLERTGSFNHEQYF
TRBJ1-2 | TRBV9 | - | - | TGTGCCAGCAGCGATGGTATAGTGGACTATGGCTACACCTTC | CASSDGIVDYGYTF
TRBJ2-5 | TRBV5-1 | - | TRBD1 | TGCGCCAGCAGCTTTTTTAAGGGACAGCAAGAGACCCAGTACTTC | CASSFFKGQQETQYF
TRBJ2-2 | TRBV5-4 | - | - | TGTGCCAGCAGCGTTCTCGGAACCGGGGAGCTGTTTTTT | CASSVLGTGELFF
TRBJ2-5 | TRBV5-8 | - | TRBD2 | TGTGCCAGCAGCGCCGGACTAGCGGGAGTAGTGGAGACCCAGTACTTC | CASSAGLAGVVETQYF
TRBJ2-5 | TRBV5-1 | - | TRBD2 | TGCGCCAGCAGCTCGTCCGGGACTAGCACACTGGGGGAGACCCAGTACTTC | CASSSSGTSTLGETQYF
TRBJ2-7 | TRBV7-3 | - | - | TGTGCCAGCAGCTGGGACGGCGGGGTGAGCTCCTACGAGCAGTACTTC | CASSWDGGVSSYEQYF
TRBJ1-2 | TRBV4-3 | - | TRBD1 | TGCGCCAGCAGCCAAGATAGGACAGGGGGTAGAGGCTACACCTTC | CASSQDRTGGRGYTF
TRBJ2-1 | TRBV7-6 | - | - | TGTGCCAGCAGCGCCTACTATCGAACAGACAATGAGCAGTTCTTC | CASSAYYRTDNEQFF
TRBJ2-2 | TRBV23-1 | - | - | TGCGCCAGCAGTCGCGAGACCGGGGAGCTGTTTTTT | CASSRETGELFF
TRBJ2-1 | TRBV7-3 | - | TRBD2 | TGTGCCAGCAGCCCACTGGGGGGGGTCCCCTCTTACAATGAGCAGTTCTTC | CASSPLGGVPSYNEQFF
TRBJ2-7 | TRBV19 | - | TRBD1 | TGTGCCAGTAGTTTTGGGACAGGGCTCGAGCAGTACTTC | CASSFGTGLEQYF
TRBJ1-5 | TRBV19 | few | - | TGTGCCAGTAGTCCCCGGCCGGCCAGATGGAGTAGCAATCAGCCCCAGCATTTT | CASSPRPARWSSNQPQHF
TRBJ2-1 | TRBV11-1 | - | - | TGTGCCAGCAGCCAGAGGGAGTATTTCTTTTACAATGAGCAGTTCTTC | CASSQREYFFYNEQFF
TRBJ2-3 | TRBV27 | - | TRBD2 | TGTGCCAGCAGTTTACCCCGACTAGCGGGAGGGCCCTCAGATACGCAGTATTTT | CASSLPRLAGGPSDTQYF
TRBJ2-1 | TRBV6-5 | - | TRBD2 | TGTGCCAGCACGACGACTAGCGGGAGGGAAAATGAGCAGTTCTTC | CASTTTSGRENEQFF
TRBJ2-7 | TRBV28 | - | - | TGTGCCAGCAGTTTTGGGACGCAGACCCTCTACGAGCAGTACTTC | CASSFGTQTLYEQYF
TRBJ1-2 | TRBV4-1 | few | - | TGCGCCAGCAGCCAAGTAGGTCAGCCTAACTATGGCTACACCTTC | CASSQVGQPNYGYTF
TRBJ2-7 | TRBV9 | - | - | TGTGCCAGCAGCCCCAGTCGCGGCGAGCAGTACTTC | CASSPSRGEQYF
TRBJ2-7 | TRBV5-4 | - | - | TGTGCCAGCAGCTCCCAAGCCTACGAGCAGTACTTC | CASSSQAYEQYF
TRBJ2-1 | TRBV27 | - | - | TGTGCCAGCAGTTTAGGTCCGAGGATAAGCAATGAGCAGTTCTTC | CASSLGPRISNEQFF
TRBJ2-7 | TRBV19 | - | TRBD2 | TGTGCCAGTAGTGGACTAGCGGGGAGTAGCGAGCAGTACTTC | CASSGLAGSSEQYF
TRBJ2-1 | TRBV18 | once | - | TGTGCCAGCTCACCGGACAGGACTAACAATGAGCAGTTCTTC | CASSPDRTNNEQFF
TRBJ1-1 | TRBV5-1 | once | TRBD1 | TGCGCCAGCCACGACAGGGGGCCCAAAAACACTGAAGCTTTCTTT | CASHDRGPKNTEAFF
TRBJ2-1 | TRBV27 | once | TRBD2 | TGTGCCAGTTCCGGACTAGCGGGTTGGGGCTCCTACAATGAGCAGTTCTTC | CASSGLAGWGSYNEQFF
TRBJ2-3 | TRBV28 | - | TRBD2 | TGTGCCAGCAGTTATTCACTAGCGGTACTTGGTCCAGATACGCAGTATTTT | CASSYSLAVLGPDTQYF
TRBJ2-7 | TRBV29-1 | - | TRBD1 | TGCAGCGTCGTACCCGGGACAGGAGCCTACGAGCAGTACTTC | CSVVPGTGAYEQYF
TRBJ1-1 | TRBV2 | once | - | TGTGCCAGCAGTGAGCCAGGCAGTAACACTGAAGCTTTCTTT | CASSEPGSNTEAFF
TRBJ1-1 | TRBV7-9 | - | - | TGTGCCAGCAGCTTACAGAACACTGAAGCTTTCTTT | CASSLQNTEAFF
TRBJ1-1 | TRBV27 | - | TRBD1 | TGTGCCAGCAGTTTTCGGGACAGGGAGGCTGAAGCTTTCTTT | CASSFRDREAEAFF
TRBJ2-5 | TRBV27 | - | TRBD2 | TGTGCCAGCAGTTTATCGCAGGGGACCCTAGCGGGCTTTGAGACCCAGTACTTC | CASSLSQGTLAGFETQYF
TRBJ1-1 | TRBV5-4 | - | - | TGTGCCAGCAGCTTGTCCGGGACTGAAGCTTTCTTT | CASSLSGTEAFF
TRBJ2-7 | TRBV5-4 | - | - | TGTGCCAGCAGCTTGGACAGGGCTACTTACGAGCAGTACTTC | CASSLDRATYEQYF
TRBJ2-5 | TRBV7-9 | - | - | TGTGCCAGCACCCAATTAGTCGGGGGCGAGACCCAGTACTTC | CASTQLVGGETQYF
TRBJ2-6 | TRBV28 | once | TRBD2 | TGTGCCAGCAGTCCGGAACGCCTACTAGCGGGGGACTCTGGGGCCAACGTCCTGACTTTC | CASSPERLLAGDSGANVLTF
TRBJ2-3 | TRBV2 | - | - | TGTGCCAGCTACGGTCTACGGAACTCAGATACGCAGTATTTT | CASYGLRNSDTQYF
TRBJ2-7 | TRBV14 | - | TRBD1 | TGTGCCAGCAGGGGACAGGGTGTCTACGAGCAGTACTTC | CASRGQGVYEQYF
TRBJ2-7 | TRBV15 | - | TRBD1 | TGTGCCACCAGCCAGGGACAGGGGGCACCCAACGAGCAGTACTTC | CATSQGQGAPNEQYF
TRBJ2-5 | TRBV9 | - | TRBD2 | TGTGCCAGCAGCGACGGACTAGCGGGAGGGCCAGGGGAGACCCAGTACTTC | CASSDGLAGGPGETQYF
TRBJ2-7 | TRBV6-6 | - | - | TGTGCCAGCAGTTACTCGAATTGGGATAAGGGTTCCGAGCAGTACTTC | CASSYSNWDKGSEQYF